This T cell receptor (beta chain) was recovered during a study of beta chain features in type 1 diabetes. This clone was observed a handful of times. Its cognate antigen is unknown. V was pared by 1 base and J by 2 bases, with 9 bases between. CDR1 is GTSNPN and CDR2 is SVGIG in the germline V gene (reference sequence). There are 14 residues in the CDR3. Study-level findings and limits: A moderate, significant TCRB CDR3 shortening appeared in type 1 diabetes across four CD4+ subsets. Here, the possible influence of HLA type (on TCRB rearrangement) remained unresolved. Type 1 diabetes patients had VDJ junctions that carried fewer insertions and more deletions.

Every isolated RNA sample was fully reverse transcribed, so sequencing captured expressed TCRB transcripts. The repertoire was sequenced with immunoSEQ multiplex PCR; TCRdb's copy has only in-frame clones and lacks some. The sample includes around 150,000 clones, around 63% of them seen just once. The clonotype originates from a man aged 25 to 45 with type 1 diabetes. Sample: naive CD4+ T cells from blood. The V gene is TRBV30, the J gene TRBJ1-3; D gene uncertain. The CDR3 DNA reads TGTGCCTGGAGTGAATGGATCCCTGGAAACACCATATATTTT. It yields the protein CAWSEWIPGNTIYF.